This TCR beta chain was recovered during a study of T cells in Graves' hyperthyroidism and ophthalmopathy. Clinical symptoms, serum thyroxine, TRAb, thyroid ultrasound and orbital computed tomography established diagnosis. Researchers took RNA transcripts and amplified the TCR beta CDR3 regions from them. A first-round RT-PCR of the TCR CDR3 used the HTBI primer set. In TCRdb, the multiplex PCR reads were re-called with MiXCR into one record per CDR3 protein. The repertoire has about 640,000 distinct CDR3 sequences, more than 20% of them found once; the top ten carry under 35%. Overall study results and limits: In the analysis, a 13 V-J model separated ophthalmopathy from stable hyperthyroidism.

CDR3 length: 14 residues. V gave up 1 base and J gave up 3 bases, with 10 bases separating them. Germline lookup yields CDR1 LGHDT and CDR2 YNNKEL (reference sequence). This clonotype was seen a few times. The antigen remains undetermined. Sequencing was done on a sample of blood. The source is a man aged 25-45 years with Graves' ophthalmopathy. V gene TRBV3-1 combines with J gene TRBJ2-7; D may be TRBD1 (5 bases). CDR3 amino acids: CASSQAGRGYEQYF. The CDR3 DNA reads TGTGCCAGCAGCCAAGCCGGAAGGGGCTACGAGCAGTACTTC.